This T cell receptor (beta chain) was identified in a study of blood T cell repertoires in COVID-19. At the level of the study: The samples span acute and convalescent COVID-19 from the United States, Italy and Spain. PBMCs, B-cell-depleted T cells, or T cells were the source of the cDNA or gDNA that made up the material.

The authors' processing: Cell counts per sample came from amplifying reference gene primers. The repertoire was sequenced with immunoSEQ multiplex PCR; TCRdb's copy has only in-frame clones and lacks some. The V and J calls and clone size were taken over from that table, and D and trimming were inferred from the DNA. Seen here are over 250,000 clones, roughly 86% observed once, and the top ten hold 2% to 3%. The receptor was isolated from a woman between 50 and 59 years old with acute or convalescent COVID-19. Sequenced: peripheral blood.

The CDR3 loop reads CASSSPTGFQGLDTEAFF. In DNA, the CDR3 is TGTGCCAGCAGCTCCCCAACAGGGTTTCAGGGTTTGGACACTGAAGCTTTCTTT. The chain carries TRBV7-2 and TRBJ1-1; a weak D match, TRBD1 (6 bases). The CDR3 spans 18 residues. Trimming took off 4 bases at V and 3 bases at J, with 24 bases between the two ends. Germline values: CDR1 SGHTA, CDR2 FQGNSA.